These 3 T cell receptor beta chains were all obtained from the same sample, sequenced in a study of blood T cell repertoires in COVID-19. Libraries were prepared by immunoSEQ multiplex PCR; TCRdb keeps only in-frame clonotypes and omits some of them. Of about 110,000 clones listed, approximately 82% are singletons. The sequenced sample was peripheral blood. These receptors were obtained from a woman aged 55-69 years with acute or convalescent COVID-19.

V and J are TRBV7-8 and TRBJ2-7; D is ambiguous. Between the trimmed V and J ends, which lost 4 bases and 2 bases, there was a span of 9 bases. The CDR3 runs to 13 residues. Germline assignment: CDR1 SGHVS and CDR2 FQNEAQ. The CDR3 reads CASSSYVAYEQYF. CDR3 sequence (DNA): TGTGCCAGCAGCTCCTACGTGGCCTACGAGCAGTACTTC.

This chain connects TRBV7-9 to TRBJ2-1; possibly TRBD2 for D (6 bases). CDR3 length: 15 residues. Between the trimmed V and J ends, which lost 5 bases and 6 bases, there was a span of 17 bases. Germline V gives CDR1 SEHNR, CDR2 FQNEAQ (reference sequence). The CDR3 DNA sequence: TGTGCCAGCAGCCTAGATCCGGGACTGGGCAATGAGCAGTTCTTC. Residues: CASSLDPGLGNEQFF.

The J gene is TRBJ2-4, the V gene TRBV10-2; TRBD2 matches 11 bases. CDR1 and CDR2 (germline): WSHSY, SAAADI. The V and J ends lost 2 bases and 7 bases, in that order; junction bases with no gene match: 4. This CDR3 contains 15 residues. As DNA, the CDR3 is TGCGCCAGCAGTGAGACTAGCGGGAGCCCCAACATTCAGTACTTC. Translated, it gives CASSETSGSPNIQYF.